This TCR beta chain was sequenced during a study of T cell repertoires in ileal Crohn's disease. Study information: At surgery, under 40% of patients smoked, with median disease duration 7.9 years. The study's findings and limits: Clonality above 26.8% at surgery always came with endoscopic recurrence. Compared with CD4 T cells, sorted CD8 cells carried more expanded clones.

Regarding this clone: The antigen is unknown.

Each sample's TCRB immunosequencing used five hundred nanograms of biopsy DNA. Assay: immunoSEQ multiplex PCR; the TCRdb copy retains only in-frame clones and omits some. Altogether about 17,000 clones are present, about 55% being singletons, with the ten largest covering 5% to 7%. The CDR3 length is 15 residues. In germline, CDR1 is SGDLS, CDR2 YYNGEE. The junction had 5 bases not matched to a gene; V was cut back by 4 bases and J by 2 bases. The sample was ileal tissue. The sequence was collected from an adult with Crohn's disease. V is TRBV9 and J is TRBJ1-2, with TRBD1 matching over 10 bases. The CDR3: CASSPGQGWNYGYTF. Written as DNA, the CDR3 is TGTGCCAGCAGCCCGGGACAGGGGTGGAACTATGGCTACACCTTC. Based on the CDR3 plus reference TRBV9 and TRBJ1-2, the full variable domain is DSGVTQTPKHLITATGQRVTLRCSPRSGDLSVYWYQQSLDQGLQFLIQYYNGEERAKGNILERFSAQQFPDLHSELNLSSLELGDSALYFCASSPGQGWNYGYTFGSGTRLTVV.